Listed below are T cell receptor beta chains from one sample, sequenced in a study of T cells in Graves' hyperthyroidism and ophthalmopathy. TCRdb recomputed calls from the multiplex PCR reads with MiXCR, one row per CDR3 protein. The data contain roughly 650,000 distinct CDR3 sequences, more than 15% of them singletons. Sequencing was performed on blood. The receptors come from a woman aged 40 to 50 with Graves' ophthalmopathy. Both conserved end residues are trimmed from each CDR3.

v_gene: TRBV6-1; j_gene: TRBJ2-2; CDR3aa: ASSTLGWEGLPGELF
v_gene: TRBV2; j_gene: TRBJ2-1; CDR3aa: ASSTDPSPYNEQF
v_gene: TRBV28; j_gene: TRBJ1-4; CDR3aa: ASSLFGQGAQREKLF
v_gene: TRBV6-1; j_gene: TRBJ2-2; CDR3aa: ASRDRATGELF
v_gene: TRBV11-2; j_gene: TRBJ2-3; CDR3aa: ASSLRLSTDTQY
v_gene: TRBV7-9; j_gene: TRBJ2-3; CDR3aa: ASSKQATDTQY
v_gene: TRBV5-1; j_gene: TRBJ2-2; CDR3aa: ASQSGELHTGELF
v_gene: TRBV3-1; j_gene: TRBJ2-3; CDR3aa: ASSQDGPSVPDTQY
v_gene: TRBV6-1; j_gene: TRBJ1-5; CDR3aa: ASSYGPNQPQH
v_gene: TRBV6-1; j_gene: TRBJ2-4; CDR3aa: ASSRTETPNIQY
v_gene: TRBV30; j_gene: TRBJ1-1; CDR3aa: AWGQQGGTEAF
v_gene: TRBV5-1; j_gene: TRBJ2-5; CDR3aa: ASQTITGTNQETQY
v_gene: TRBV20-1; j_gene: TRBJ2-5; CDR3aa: SGWLAGGKWSQY
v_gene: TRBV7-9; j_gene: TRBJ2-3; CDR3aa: ASSSTLTDTQY
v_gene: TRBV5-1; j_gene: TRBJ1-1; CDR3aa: ASSLQGGVEAF
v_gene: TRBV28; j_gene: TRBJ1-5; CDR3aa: ASSLPRGSLEPQH
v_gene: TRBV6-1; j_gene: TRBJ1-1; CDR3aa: ASSPSEKNTEAF
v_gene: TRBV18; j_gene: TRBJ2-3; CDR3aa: ASSPRTSGSTDTQY
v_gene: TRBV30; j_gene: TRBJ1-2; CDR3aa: AWSPGGYGYT
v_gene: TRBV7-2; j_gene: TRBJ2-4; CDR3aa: ASSWDRANIQY
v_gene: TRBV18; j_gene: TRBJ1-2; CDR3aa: ASSDRVGGYT
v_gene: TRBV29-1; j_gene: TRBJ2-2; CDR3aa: SVSFSGTRTGELF
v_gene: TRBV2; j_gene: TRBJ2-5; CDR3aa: AGKQTARRQGVETQY
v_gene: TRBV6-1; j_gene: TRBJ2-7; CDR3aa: ASSRTSGGSYEQY
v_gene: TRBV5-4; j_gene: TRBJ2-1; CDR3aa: ASSFGGGGAYNEQF
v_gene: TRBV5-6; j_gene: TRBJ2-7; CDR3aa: ASSLRDYEQY
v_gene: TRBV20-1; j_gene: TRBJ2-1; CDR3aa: SAGGGSDNEQF
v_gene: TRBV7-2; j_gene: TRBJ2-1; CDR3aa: ASSLSPHYNEQF
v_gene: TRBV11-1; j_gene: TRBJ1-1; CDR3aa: ASSRQGIEAF
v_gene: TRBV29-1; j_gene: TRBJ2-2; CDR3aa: SVSSPGLAGENTGELF
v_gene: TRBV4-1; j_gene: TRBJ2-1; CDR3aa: ASSQPPQRQGRDEQF
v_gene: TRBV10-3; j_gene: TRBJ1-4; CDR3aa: AISESGTANEKLF
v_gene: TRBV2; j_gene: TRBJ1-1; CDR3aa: ASRGQGLMNTEAF
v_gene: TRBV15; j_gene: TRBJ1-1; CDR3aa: ATYPGPSGGGTEAF
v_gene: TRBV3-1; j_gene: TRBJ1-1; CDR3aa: ASSRASGNTEAF
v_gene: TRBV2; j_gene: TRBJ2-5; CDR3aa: ASCGGGETQY
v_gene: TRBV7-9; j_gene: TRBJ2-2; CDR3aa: ASRKPGRNTGELF
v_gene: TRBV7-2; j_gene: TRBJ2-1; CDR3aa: ASSYSRASSYNEQF
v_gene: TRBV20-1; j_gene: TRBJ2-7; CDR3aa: SARDPRTSASYEQY
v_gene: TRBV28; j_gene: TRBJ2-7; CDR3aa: ASSSGSSYEQY
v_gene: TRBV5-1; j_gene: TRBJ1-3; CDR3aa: ASSLAEGYSGNTIY
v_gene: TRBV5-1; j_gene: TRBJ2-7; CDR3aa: ASSPGGLIFDEQY
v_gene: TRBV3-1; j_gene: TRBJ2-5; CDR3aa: ASSNSLRDAQETQY
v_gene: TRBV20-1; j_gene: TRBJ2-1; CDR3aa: SAVQVGLAFEQF
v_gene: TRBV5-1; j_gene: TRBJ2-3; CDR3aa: ASGTGGTDTQY
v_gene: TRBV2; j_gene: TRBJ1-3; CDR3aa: ASSRLMAPGGGNTIY